These T cell receptor beta chains were read from a single sample in a study of beta chain features in type 1 diabetes. Clones were sequenced by immunoSEQ multiplex PCR, and TCRdb holds only the in-frame ones, with some missing. Here the sample spans 230,000 or so clones, 16% being singletons. The specimen sequenced was naive CD4+ T cells from blood. These receptors were obtained from a man aged 25 to 45 with type 1 diabetes. The CDR3 runs from the conserved cysteine through the conserved F or W. The order of the fields is CDR3 length, J gene, D gene, V gene, clone size, CDR3 protein, CDR3 DNA. The D gene is left open where the match is weak. Rows give clone size only sometimes, using once, few, many, or a class for an expanded clone.

>13|TRBJ2-1|TRBD2|TRBV27|-
CASRPSGSYEQFF
TGTGCCAGCAGGCCTAGCGGGAGCTATGAGCAGTTCTTC
>12|TRBJ2-5|-|TRBV29-1|-
CGVAERKETQYF
TGCGGAGTAGCGGAGAGGAAAGAGACCCAGTACTTC
>15|TRBJ2-2|-|TRBV9|-
CASSVGTSPTGELFF
TGTGCCAGCAGCGTAGGAACTAGCCCAACCGGCGAGCTGTTTTTT
>14|TRBJ2-7|TRBD2|TRBV30|-
CAWTRTSGSGEQYF
TGTGCCTGGACCCGGACTAGCGGGAGTGGAGAGCAGTACTTC
>16|TRBJ2-3|-|TRBV10-3|few
CAITTGRGPSTDTQYF
TGTGCCATCACCACCGGCCGGGGACCCAGCACAGATACGCAGTATTTT
>14|TRBJ1-3|-|TRBV30|few
CAWSRPPGGNTIYF
TGTGCCTGGAGTCGCCCCCCGGGGGGGAACACCATATATTTT
>14|TRBJ1-2|-|TRBV15|-
CATSRDRVTYGYTF
TGTGCCACCAGCAGAGATCGGGTGACCTATGGCTACACCTTC
>15|TRBJ1-1|-|TRBV4-2|few
CASSQESTGNTEAFF
TGTGCCAGCAGCCAAGAGTCGACAGGCAACACTGAAGCTTTCTTT
>14|TRBJ1-2|-|TRBV9|few
CASSVPDSLSGYTF
TGTGCCAGCAGCGTACCGGACAGTCTAAGTGGCTACACCTTC
>13|TRBJ2-5|-|TRBV4-1|few
CASSKLQQETQYF
TGCGCCAGCAGTAAGTTGCAGCAAGAGACCCAGTACTTC
>17|TRBJ2-5|TRBD2|TRBV10-3|-
CAISGLAGGPVGETQYF
TGTGCCATCAGCGGACTAGCGGGAGGGCCGGTGGGAGAGACCCAGTACTTC
>14|TRBJ2-7|-|TRBV23-1|-
CASSQERPRGEQYF
TGCGCCAGCAGTCAGGAACGCCCCCGGGGCGAGCAGTACTTC
>14|TRBJ2-6|-|TRBV14|-
CASSQGMVTNVLTF
TGTGCCAGCAGCCAAGGGATGGTCACCAACGTCCTGACTTTC
>15|TRBJ2-3|-|TRBV13|few
CASSEVGGSTDTQYF
TGTGCCAGCAGCGAAGTTGGTGGAAGCACAGATACGCAGTATTTT
>15|TRBJ2-1|TRBD1|TRBV28|-
CASSLRDRHYNEQFF
TGTGCCAGCAGCCTCCGGGACAGGCACTACAATGAGCAGTTCTTC
>12|TRBJ2-1|-|TRBV5-4|-
CASSLDLNEQFF
TGTGCCAGCAGCTTGGACTTGAATGAGCAGTTCTTC
>12|TRBJ2-1|-|TRBV7-9|-
CASSFKLDEQFF
TGTGCCAGCAGCTTTAAACTGGATGAGCAGTTCTTC